A selection of T cell receptor beta chains follows, all from one sample in a study of blood T cell repertoires in COVID-19. TCRdb keeps only in-frame clones here, not all; method: immunoSEQ multiplex PCR. The table has 20,000 to 30,000 clones, about 90% seen once. Material for sequencing was peripheral blood. These TCRs come from a woman aged 60 to 75 with active COVID-19. The CDR3 runs from the conserved cysteine through the conserved F or W. Each record gives: clone size, D gene, J gene, V gene, CDR3 protein, CDR3 DNA. The D gene is left open where the match is weak. Where a row states a size, it is once, few, many or the class of an expanded clone; other rows omit it.

>NA|TRBD1|TRBJ1-1|TRBV5-1
CASSFYMTGAEAFF
TGCGCCAGCAGCTTCTATATGACAGGGGCTGAAGCTTTCTTT
>NA|NA|TRBJ2-7|TRBV11-2
CASSPRQNEQYF
TGTGCCAGCAGCCCCCGACAGAACGAGCAGTACTTC
>NA|TRBD2|TRBJ2-7|TRBV28
CASSQSGRASYEQYF
TGTGCCAGCAGTCAGAGCGGGAGGGCCTCCTACGAGCAGTACTTC
>NA|NA|TRBJ1-6|TRBV5-8
CASSASYSPLHF
TGTGCCAGCAGCGCGTCCTATTCACCCCTCCACTTT
>NA|TRBD1|TRBJ2-4|TRBV28
CASSIDRGNIQYF
TGTGCCAGCAGTATAGACAGGGGGAACATTCAGTACTTC
>NA|TRBD2|TRBJ2-3|TRBV7-9
CASSRGTSGTSASTDTQYF
TGTGCCAGCAGCAGAGGGACTAGCGGGACTAGTGCTAGCACAGATACGCAGTATTTT
>once|NA|TRBJ2-5|TRBV7-8
CASSRAGRQETQYF
TGTGCCAGCAGCCGAGCCGGGAGACAAGAGACCCAGTACTTC
>NA|NA|TRBJ2-3|TRBV6-4
CASRGSSDTQYF
TGTGCCAGCCGTGGTAGTTCAGATACGCAGTATTTT
>once|NA|TRBJ2-2|TRBV2
CASSEWGGTNTGELFF
TGTGCCAGCAGTGAATGGGGCGGGACGAACACCGGGGAGCTGTTTTTT
>NA|TRBD2|TRBJ2-2|TRBV2
CASRRLAGMAGELFF
TGTGCCAGCAGACGACTAGCGGGAATGGCCGGGGAGCTGTTTTTT
>NA|NA|TRBJ1-3|TRBV23-1
CASPSCSGNTIYF
TGCGCCAGCCCCTCTTGCTCTGGAAACACCATATATTTT
>NA|TRBD2|TRBJ2-3|TRBV7-2
CASSPSSGTDTQYF
TGTGCCAGCAGCCCGTCTAGCGGGACAGATACGCAGTATTTT
>NA|NA|TRBJ1-5|TRBV24-1
CATSGANTAQHF
TGTGCCACCAGTGGGGCCAATACAGCCCAGCATTTT
>NA|NA|TRBJ2-2|TRBV15
CATSRDRGWSPGELFF
TGTGCCACCAGCAGAGATCGCGGTTGGAGTCCCGGGGAGCTGTTTTTT